What follows are 2 T cell receptor beta chains derived from one specimen sequenced in a study of blood T cell repertoires in COVID-19. Clones were read by immunoSEQ multiplex PCR, and TCRdb kept only the in-frame ones, dropping some. The repertoire holds 250,000 to 350,000 clones, 87% seen once, with about 9.8% in the top ten. Material for sequencing was PBMCs or T cells enriched from blood (not recorded which). Receptors originate from a woman aged 18-29 years who had recovered from COVID-19.

The chain links TRBV2 to TRBJ1-4, with TRBD1 matching over 9 bases. Trimming cost V 9 bases and J 7 bases; bases outside gene matches: 6. This CDR3 comprises 13 residues. CDR1 SNHLY and CDR2 FYNNEI come from the germline V gene. CDR3 nucleotides: TGTGCCAGTTCCGGGACAGGGCGTGAAAAACTGTTTTTT. It is translated as CASSGTGREKLFF.

The CDR3 DNA reads TGTGCCAGCAGGGGACTAGCGGGGGGTAACTACAATGAGCAGTTCTTC. Amino acids: CASRGLAGGNYNEQFF. The chain links TRBV2 to TRBJ2-1; 15 bases fit TRBD2. The CDR3 has 16 residues. Trimming removed 6 bases from V and 3 bases from J; junction bases left unmatched: 3. CDR1 and CDR2 from the germline V gene are SNHLY and FYNNEI.